This is a list of T cell receptor beta chains from one sample in a study of shared clonotypes between healthy human individuals. Using immunoSEQ multiplex PCR, the repertoire was profiled, and TCRdb retains in-frame clones only, with some absent. Of fewer than 3 million clones in the sample, under 95% are singletons; the top ten hold 0.3% to 0.45%. The sample comprised naive CD4+ T cells from PBMCs. The origin of the receptors is a man younger than 30 in good health. Some clones in this sample may be carry-over from other donors' samples. Each CDR3 is given with its conserved first and last residue.

v_gene: TRBV28; CDR3aa: CASSLMGPISTEAFF
v_gene: TRBV9; CDR3aa: CASSAVAGVGDTQYF
v_gene: TRBV7-8; CDR3aa: CASSLRQGAIPMNTEAFF
v_gene: TRBV6-5; CDR3aa: CASSYSGVDTEAFF
v_gene: TRBV5-1; CDR3aa: CASSEGSIYNEQFF
v_gene: TRBV7-3; CDR3aa: CASSLIPVGSGEQYF
v_gene: TRBV7-6; CDR3aa: CASSRLAGELYEQYF
v_gene: TRBV20-1; CDR3aa: CSARDRTPQFF
v_gene: TRBV7-3; CDR3aa: CASSLAFGANVLTF
v_gene: TRBV28; CDR3aa: CASRRSGSDSHEQFF
v_gene: TRBV15; CDR3aa: CATSRGRASTDTQYF
v_gene: TRBV28; CDR3aa: CASSSPAAKDNYGYTF
v_gene: TRBV7-2; CDR3aa: CASSLLGSTVNQPQHF
v_gene: TRBV5-1; CDR3aa: CASSFILGELFF
v_gene: TRBV7-2; CDR3aa: CASSPQGTAGNTIYF
v_gene: TRBV7-3; CDR3aa: CASSLARLAGGADTQYF
v_gene: TRBV10-3; CDR3aa: CAISEERGWEDTQYF
v_gene: TRBV28; CDR3aa: CASSPHRGGNQPQHF
v_gene: TRBV2; CDR3aa: CASKKLAPQNEQFF
v_gene: TRBV27; CDR3aa: CASSLVARGGGELFF
v_gene: TRBV4-3; CDR3aa: CASSQGQGAEKLFF
v_gene: TRBV18; CDR3aa: CASSPQGGMWGNTEAFF
v_gene: TRBV5-4; CDR3aa: CASSLARTGGTDTQYF
v_gene: TRBV5-1; CDR3aa: CASTQGLAGYQETQYF
v_gene: TRBV28; CDR3aa: CASRWTTNSPLHF
v_gene: TRBV7-9; CDR3aa: CASSLPGASREQYF
v_gene: TRBV7-9; CDR3aa: CASSPVDRGETQYF
v_gene: TRBV9; CDR3aa: CASSAEGLEGAYNEQFF
v_gene: TRBV5-6; CDR3aa: CASSWLAGGQGRDTQYF
v_gene: TRBV4-2; CDR3aa: CASSQDWSTQETQYF
v_gene: TRBV5-6; CDR3aa: CASSLFASAGANVLTF
v_gene: TRBV7-9; CDR3aa: CASSFPTGTEVGYTF
v_gene: TRBV5-1; CDR3aa: CASSSDNYGYTF
v_gene: TRBV2; CDR3aa: CASTVAASYNEQFF
v_gene: TRBV6-1; CDR3aa: CASSPWRTGPYEQYF
v_gene: TRBV19; CDR3aa: CATEDRDRGSNQPQHF
v_gene: TRBV5-1; CDR3aa: CASSLGPPSTYEQYF
v_gene: TRBV7-3; CDR3aa: CASSLRFRGSYNEQFF
v_gene: TRBV11-2; CDR3aa: CASRTIQGLAGNTIYF
v_gene: TRBV13; CDR3aa: CASSPDQGLAVDGYTF
v_gene: TRBV19; CDR3aa: CASSIKTGGNYEQYF
v_gene: TRBV20-1; CDR3aa: CSAAMTAEAFF
v_gene: TRBV14; CDR3aa: CASSQDSWVNYGYTF
v_gene: TRBV28; CDR3aa: CASSRGRLSEKLFF
v_gene: TRBV6-5; CDR3aa: CASSQFTGPYEQYF
v_gene: TRBV30; CDR3aa: CAWSSPQETQYF
v_gene: TRBV30; CDR3aa: CAWIGQGYGEQYF
v_gene: TRBV7-2; CDR3aa: CASSLWASGPTREQYF
v_gene: TRBV29-1; CDR3aa: CSVGWDRGRDTQYF
v_gene: TRBV4-1; CDR3aa: CASSQGEQETQYF
v_gene: TRBV5-6; CDR3aa: CASSLLGTDEETQYF
v_gene: TRBV25-1; CDR3aa: CASSVRGTDTQYF
v_gene: TRBV28; CDR3aa: CASSPETALNTEAFF
v_gene: TRBV20-1; CDR3aa: CSAGSPYEQYF
v_gene: TRBV27; CDR3aa: CASSLLRTGGFGELFF